The TCR beta chain described here comes from a study of cytomegalovirus exposure and HLA in healthy donors. A word on this clone: The antigen is unknown.

Donors likely had unrecorded immune exposures despite being nominally healthy when sampled. PCR employed 60 Vbeta and 13 Jbeta primers. Clones were sequenced by immunoSEQ multiplex PCR, and TCRdb holds only the in-frame ones, with some missing. The sample yields roughly 140,000 clones, around 80% seen once. Overall study findings and caveats: Association with HLA alleles at 0.05 false discovery rate was found for some 18,000 TCR beta sequences in a later analysis.

CDR3 length: 16 amino acids. J lost 5 bases, V lost 2 bases, and 7 bases had no gene match. Germline CDR1 is GTSNPN and CDR2 is SVGIG (reference sequence). The TCR was taken from a man aged 30 to 45 in good health and CMV-seronegative. Sequencing input: PBMCs. The chain links TRBV30 to TRBJ2-3, with 13 positions matching TRBD2. The CDR3 here is CAWSSGLAGVGDTQYF. For the CDR3, the DNA is TGTGCCTGGAGTTCAGGACTAGCGGGAGTAGGAGATACGCAGTATTTT.